These T cell receptor beta chains were read from a single sample in a study of blood T cell repertoires in COVID-19. The method was immunoSEQ multiplex PCR; TCRdb's version includes in-frame clones alone and lacks a portion of them. Here the sample spans about 150,000 clones, just over 85% being singletons. Material for sequencing was peripheral blood. These receptors came from a man between 65 and 85 years old with acute or convalescent COVID-19. CDR3s include the opening cysteine and the closing phenylalanine or tryptophan. Fields, in order: CDR3 protein, CDR3 DNA, J gene, clone size, CDR3 length, V gene, D gene. A D gene is named only where the DNA matches it firmly. Some rows have no size entry. The others give once, few or many, or a class for an expanded clone.

CASSIVGGINEQFF TGTGCCAGTAGTATAGTGGGCGGGATTAATGAGCAGTTCTTC TRBJ2-1 - 14 TRBV19 -
CASSTRRIGLAGSNEQFF TGTGCCAGCAGCACTAGAAGGATCGGACTAGCGGGAAGTAATGAGCAGTTCTTC TRBJ2-1 - 18 TRBV13 TRBD2
CASSPASSYNSPLHF TGTGCCAGCAGCCCCGCGAGCTCCTATAATTCACCCCTCCACTTT TRBJ1-6 - 15 TRBV14 -
CASKGGLEAGETQYF TGTGCCAGCAAGGGTGGGTTAGAGGCGGGAGAGACCCAGTACTTC TRBJ2-5 - 15 TRBV11-2 -
CASSPLRDRGPETQYF TGTGCCAGCTCACCCCTCCGGGACAGGGGCCCCGAGACCCAGTACTTC TRBJ2-5 - 16 TRBV18 TRBD1
CASSFTGSRIFNSPLHF TGTGCCAGCAGCTTTACAGGGTCCCGAATTTTTAATTCACCCCTCCACTTT TRBJ1-6 - 17 TRBV5-6 -
CASSPPLQGGGNQPQHF TGTGCCAGCAGCCCTCCCTTGCAGGGTGGCGGCAATCAGCCCCAGCATTTT TRBJ1-5 - 17 TRBV28 -
CASSADFSSNEQFF TGTGCCAGCAGCGCAGACTTTTCCAGCAATGAGCAGTTCTTC TRBJ2-1 - 14 TRBV7-9 -
CASSDVLLGHNQPQHF TGTGCCAGCAGTGATGTCCTTCTGGGGCATAATCAGCCCCAGCATTTT TRBJ1-5 - 16 TRBV2 -
CASSLRTSGVNEQFF TGTGCCAGCAGCTTACGGACTAGCGGGGTCAATGAGCAGTTCTTC TRBJ2-1 - 15 TRBV7-2 TRBD2
CASTGFWDEQFF TGTGCCAGTACGGGGTTTTGGGATGAGCAGTTCTTC TRBJ2-1 - 12 TRBV19 -
CASRTSGTAGELFF TGTGCCAGCAGGACTAGCGGGACCGCCGGGGAGCTGTTTTTT TRBJ2-2 - 14 TRBV9 TRBD2
CATSREAGINEQYF TGTGCCACCAGCAGAGAGGCAGGGATTAACGAGCAGTACTTC TRBJ2-7 - 14 TRBV15 -
CASSQEFRLAGGRNTGELFF TGCGCCAGCAGCCAAGAATTTCGTCTAGCGGGAGGGCGGAACACCGGGGAGCTGTTTTTT TRBJ2-2 - 20 TRBV4-3 TRBD2
CASSGTGRSPLHF TGCGCCAGCAGTGGGACAGGGCGTTCACCCCTCCACTTT TRBJ1-6 few 13 TRBV10-2 TRBD1
CASSPGQVFPLSYEQYF TGTGCCAGCAGCCCCGGACAGGTATTCCCCCTCTCCTACGAGCAGTACTTC TRBJ2-7 - 17 TRBV5-8 TRBD1
CASSYYRATGELFF TGTGCCAGCAGCTATTACAGGGCCACCGGGGAGCTGTTTTTT TRBJ2-2 - 14 TRBV27 -
CATSQGGGRAWGETQYF TGTGCCACCTCCCAGGGGGGCGGGAGGGCCTGGGGGGAGACCCAGTACTTC TRBJ2-5 - 17 TRBV5-4 TRBD2
CASSVGQGATEAFF TGTGCCAGCAGCGTGGGACAGGGGGCGACTGAAGCTTTCTTT TRBJ1-1 once 14 TRBV9 TRBD1
CAISESGGQPQHF TGTGCCATCAGTGAGTCAGGGGGCCAGCCCCAGCATTTT TRBJ1-5 - 13 TRBV10-3 TRBD1
CASSLGTSGLYEQYF TGCGCCAGCAGCTTGGGGACTAGCGGGCTGTACGAGCAGTACTTC TRBJ2-7 once 15 TRBV5-1 TRBD2
CASSVPGTSYEQYF TGTGCCAGCAGTGTTCCCGGGACATCCTACGAGCAGTACTTC TRBJ2-7 few 14 TRBV6-2/TRBV6-3 -
CASGGRLDTGELFF TGCGCCAGCGGTGGCAGGTTAGACACCGGGGAGCTGTTTTTT TRBJ2-2 - 14 TRBV5-1 -
CASRVNRDSGNTEAFF TGTGCCAGCAGGGTGAACCGGGACAGCGGGAACACTGAAGCTTTCTTT TRBJ1-1 - 16 TRBV9 TRBD1
CASSSGLAGGTDTQYF TGTGCCAGCAGTTCCGGACTAGCGGGAGGTACGGATACGCAGTATTTT TRBJ2-3 once 16 TRBV6-5 TRBD2
CASSLNRWNEQFF TGTGCCAGCAGTTTAAACAGATGGAATGAGCAGTTCTTC TRBJ2-1 - 13 TRBV12-3/TRBV12-4 -
CASSYGQGLANYGYTF TGTGCCAGCAGTTACGGGCAGGGACTAGCTAACTATGGCTACACCTTC TRBJ1-2 - 16 TRBV6-5 -
CASGLDRGRPYEQYF TGTGCTAGTGGTTTGGACAGGGGGCGTCCCTACGAGCAGTACTTC TRBJ2-7 once 15 TRBV12-5 TRBD1
CASSFAANTEAFF TGTGCCAGCAGTTTCGCGGCGAACACTGAAGCTTTCTTT TRBJ1-1 - 13 TRBV12-3/TRBV12-4 -